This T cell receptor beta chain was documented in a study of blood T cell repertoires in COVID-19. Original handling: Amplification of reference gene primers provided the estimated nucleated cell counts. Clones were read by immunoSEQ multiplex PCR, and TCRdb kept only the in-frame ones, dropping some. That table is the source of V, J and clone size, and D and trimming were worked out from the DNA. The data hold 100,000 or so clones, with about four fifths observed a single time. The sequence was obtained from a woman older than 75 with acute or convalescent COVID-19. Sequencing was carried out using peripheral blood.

The CDR3 nucleotides are TGTGCCACCAGCGTACTAGCGGGCAGCCCCCCTCGGGAGCAGTACTTC. It is translated as CATSVLAGSPPREQYF. The rearrangement uses TRBV15 and TRBJ2-7; 9 bases match TRBD2. Germline V CDR1 and CDR2: LNHNV, YYDKDF (reference sequence). The CDR3 runs 16 residues. J gave up 7 bases and V 5 bases, and 15 bases lay outside the gene matches.